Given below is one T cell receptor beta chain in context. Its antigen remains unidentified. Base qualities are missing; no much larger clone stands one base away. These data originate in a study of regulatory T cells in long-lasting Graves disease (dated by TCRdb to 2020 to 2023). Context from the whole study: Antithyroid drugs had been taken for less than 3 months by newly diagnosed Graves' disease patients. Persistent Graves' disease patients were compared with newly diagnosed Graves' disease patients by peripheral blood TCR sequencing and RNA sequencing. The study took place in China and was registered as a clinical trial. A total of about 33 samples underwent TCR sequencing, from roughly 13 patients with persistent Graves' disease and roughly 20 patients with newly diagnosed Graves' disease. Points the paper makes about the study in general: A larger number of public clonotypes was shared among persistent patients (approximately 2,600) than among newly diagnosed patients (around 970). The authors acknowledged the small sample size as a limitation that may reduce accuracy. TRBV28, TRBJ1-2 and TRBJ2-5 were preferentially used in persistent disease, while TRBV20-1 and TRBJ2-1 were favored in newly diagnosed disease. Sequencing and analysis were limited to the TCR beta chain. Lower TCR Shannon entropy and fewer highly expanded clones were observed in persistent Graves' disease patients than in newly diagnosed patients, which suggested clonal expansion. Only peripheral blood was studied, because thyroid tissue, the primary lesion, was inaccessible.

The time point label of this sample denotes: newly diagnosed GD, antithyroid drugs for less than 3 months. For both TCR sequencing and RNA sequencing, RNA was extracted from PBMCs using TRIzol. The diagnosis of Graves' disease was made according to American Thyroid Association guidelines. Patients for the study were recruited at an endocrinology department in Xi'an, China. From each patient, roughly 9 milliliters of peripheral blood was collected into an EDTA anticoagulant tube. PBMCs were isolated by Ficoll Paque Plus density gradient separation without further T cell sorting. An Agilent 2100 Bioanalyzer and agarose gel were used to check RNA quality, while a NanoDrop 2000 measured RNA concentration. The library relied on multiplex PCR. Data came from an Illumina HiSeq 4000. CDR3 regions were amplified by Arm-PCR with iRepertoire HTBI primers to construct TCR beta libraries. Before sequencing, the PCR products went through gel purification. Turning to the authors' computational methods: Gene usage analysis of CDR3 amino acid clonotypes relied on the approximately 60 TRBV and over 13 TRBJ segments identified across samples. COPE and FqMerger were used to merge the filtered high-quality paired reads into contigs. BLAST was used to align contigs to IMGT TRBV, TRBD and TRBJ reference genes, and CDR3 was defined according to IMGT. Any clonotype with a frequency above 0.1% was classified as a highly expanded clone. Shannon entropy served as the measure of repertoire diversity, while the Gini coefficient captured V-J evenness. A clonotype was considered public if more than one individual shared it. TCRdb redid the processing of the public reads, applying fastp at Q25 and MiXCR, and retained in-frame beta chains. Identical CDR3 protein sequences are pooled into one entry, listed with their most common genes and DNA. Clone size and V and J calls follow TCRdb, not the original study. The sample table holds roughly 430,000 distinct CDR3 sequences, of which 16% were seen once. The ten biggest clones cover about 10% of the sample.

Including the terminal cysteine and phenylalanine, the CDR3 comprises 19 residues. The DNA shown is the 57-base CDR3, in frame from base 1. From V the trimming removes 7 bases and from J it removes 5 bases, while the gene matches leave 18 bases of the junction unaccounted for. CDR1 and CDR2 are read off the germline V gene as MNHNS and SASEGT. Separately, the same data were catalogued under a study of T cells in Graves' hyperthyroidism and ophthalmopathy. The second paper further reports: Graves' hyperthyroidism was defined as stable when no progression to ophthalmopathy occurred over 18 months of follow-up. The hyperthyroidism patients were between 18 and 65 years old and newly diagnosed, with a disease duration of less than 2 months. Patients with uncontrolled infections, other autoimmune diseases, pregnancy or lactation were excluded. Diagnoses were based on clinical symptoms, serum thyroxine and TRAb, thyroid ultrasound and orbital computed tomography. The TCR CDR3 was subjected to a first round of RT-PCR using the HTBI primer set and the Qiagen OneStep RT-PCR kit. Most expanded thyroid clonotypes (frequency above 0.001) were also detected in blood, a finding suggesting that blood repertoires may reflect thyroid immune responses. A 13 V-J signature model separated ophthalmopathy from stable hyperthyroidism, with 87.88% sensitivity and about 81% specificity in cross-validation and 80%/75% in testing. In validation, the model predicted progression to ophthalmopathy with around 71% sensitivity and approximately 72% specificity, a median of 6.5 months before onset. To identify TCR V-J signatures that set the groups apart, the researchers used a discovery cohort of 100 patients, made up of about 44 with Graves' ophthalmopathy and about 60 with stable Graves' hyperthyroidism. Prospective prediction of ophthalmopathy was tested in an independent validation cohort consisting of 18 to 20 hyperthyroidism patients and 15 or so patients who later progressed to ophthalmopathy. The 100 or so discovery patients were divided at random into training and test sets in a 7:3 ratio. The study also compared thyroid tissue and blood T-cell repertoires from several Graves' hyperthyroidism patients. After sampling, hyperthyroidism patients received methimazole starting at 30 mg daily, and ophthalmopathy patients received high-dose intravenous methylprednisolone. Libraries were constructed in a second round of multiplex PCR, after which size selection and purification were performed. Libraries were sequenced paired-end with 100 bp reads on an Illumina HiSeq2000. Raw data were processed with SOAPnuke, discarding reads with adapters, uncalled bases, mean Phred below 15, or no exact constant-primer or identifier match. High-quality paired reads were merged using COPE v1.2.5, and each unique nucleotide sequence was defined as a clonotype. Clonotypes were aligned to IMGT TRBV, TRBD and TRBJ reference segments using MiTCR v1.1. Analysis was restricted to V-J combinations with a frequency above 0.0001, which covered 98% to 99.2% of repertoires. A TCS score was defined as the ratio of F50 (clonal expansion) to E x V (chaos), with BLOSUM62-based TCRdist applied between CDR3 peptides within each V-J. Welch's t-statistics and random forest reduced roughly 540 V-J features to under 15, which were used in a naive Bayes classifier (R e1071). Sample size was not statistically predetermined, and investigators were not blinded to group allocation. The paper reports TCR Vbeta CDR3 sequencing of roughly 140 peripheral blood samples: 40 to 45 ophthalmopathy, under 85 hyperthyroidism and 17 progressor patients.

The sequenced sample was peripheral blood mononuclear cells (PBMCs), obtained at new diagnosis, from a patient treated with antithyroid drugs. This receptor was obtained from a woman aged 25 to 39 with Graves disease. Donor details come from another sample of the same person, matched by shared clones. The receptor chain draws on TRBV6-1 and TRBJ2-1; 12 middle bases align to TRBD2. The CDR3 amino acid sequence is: CASTPLRGTTSGSHNEQFF. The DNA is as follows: TGTGCCAGCACCCCCTTGAGGGGTACGACTAGCGGGAGCCACAATGAGCAGTTCTTC.